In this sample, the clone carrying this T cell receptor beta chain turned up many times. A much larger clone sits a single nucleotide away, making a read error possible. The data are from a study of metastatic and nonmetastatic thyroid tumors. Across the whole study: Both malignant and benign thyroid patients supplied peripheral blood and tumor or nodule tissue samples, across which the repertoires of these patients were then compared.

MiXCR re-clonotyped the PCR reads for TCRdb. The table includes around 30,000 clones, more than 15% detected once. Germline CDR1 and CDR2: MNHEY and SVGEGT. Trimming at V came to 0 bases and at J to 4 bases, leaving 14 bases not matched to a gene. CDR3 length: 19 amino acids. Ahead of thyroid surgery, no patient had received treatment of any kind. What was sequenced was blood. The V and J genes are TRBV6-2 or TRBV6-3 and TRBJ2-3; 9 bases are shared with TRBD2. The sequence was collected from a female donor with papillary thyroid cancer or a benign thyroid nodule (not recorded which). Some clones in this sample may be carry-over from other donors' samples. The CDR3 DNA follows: TGTGCCAGCAGTTACTCCACGACTGGCGGGAGGGCCGGGGCAGATACGCAGTATTTT. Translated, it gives CASSYSTTGGRAGADTQYF.